A selection of T cell receptor beta chains follows, all from one sample in a study of blood T cells in healthy people across ages. TCRdb itself ran the 5' RACE reads through MiXCR, one entry per CDR3 protein. The sample lists about 680,000 distinct CDR3 sequences; around 45% were seen once. Sequencing was done on a sample of blood. Receptors were obtained from a woman aged 55-69 years in good health. CDR3s include the opening cysteine and the closing phenylalanine or tryptophan. D genes are given only for firm matches. Clone sizes are given selectively: once, few, many, or a class where the clone is expanded.

abundance	len	v_gene	j_gene	d_gene	CDR3aa	CDR3nt
few	16	TRBV21-1	TRBJ2-5	-	CASSETGRTLEETQYF	TGTGCCAGCAGCGAAACGGGTCGAACTCTGGAAGAGACCCAGTACTTC
few	14	TRBV20-1	TRBJ2-7	TRBD1	CSASMDRASYEQYF	TGCAGTGCTAGTATGGACAGGGCGTCCTACGAGCAGTACTTC
-	14	TRBV6-5	TRBJ2-1	TRBD1	CASRPGGQGKEQFF	TGTGCCAGCAGACCGGGGGGACAGGGGAAAGAGCAGTTCTTC
-	13	TRBV2	TRBJ2-3	-	CASSDGGGYTQYF	TGTGCCAGCAGTGATGGTGGCGGGTATACGCAGTATTTT
-	15	TRBV20-1	TRBJ2-3	-	CSGGYRIYPTDTQYF	TGCAGTGGGGGCTATCGGATTTACCCCACAGATACGCAGTATTTT
few	14	TRBV28	TRBJ2-5	TRBD1	CASNSGTAKETQYF	TGTGCCAGCAATTCCGGGACAGCTAAAGAGACCCAGTACTTC
-	15	TRBV7-9	TRBJ2-7	TRBD1	CASSLGDRDTYEQYF	TGTGCCAGCAGCTTGGGGGACAGGGACACCTACGAGCAGTACTTC
few	14	TRBV13	TRBJ2-1	-	CASSLGLANNEQFF	TGTGCCAGCAGCTTAGGTCTAGCAAACAATGAGCAGTTCTTC
few	14	TRBV6-5	TRBJ2-1	-	CASSYIPGGQEQFF	TGTGCCAGCAGTTACATCCCTGGGGGCCAGGAGCAGTTCTTC
-	17	TRBV6-2/TRBV6-3	TRBJ2-3	TRBD2	CASSYGLAGVSSDTQYF	TGTGCCAGCAGTTACGGTCTAGCGGGAGTTTCATCAGATACGCAGTATTTT
-	14	TRBV2	TRBJ1-1	TRBD1	CASSEETGGTEAFF	TGTGCCAGCAGTGAAGAGACAGGGGGTACTGAAGCTTTCTTT
few	17	TRBV27	TRBJ2-7	TRBD2	CASSLSSLSGRPYEQYF	TGTGCCAGCAGTTTAAGCTCCCTTAGCGGGAGGCCCTACGAGCAGTACTTC
many	13	TRBV29-1	TRBJ2-5	TRBD1	CSVDGTGSETQYF	TGCAGCGTTGATGGGACAGGGTCAGAGACCCAGTACTTC
many	13	TRBV7-9	TRBJ1-1	TRBD1	CASLGQGDTEAFF	TGTGCCAGCCTGGGACAGGGGGACACTGAAGCTTTCTTT
-	14	TRBV6-5	TRBJ2-5	TRBD1	CASSWDRAYNEQYF	TGTGCCAGCAGTTGGGACAGGGCCTACAATGAGCAGTACTTC
once	13	TRBV6-1	TRBJ2-5	-	CASRATVQETQYF	TGTGCCAGCAGGGCCACAGTGCAAGAGACCCAGTACTTC
-	15	TRBV5-1	TRBJ2-7	TRBD1	CASSYTPDRAYEQYF	TGCGCCAGCAGCTACACTCCGGACAGGGCCTACGAGCAGTACTTC
few	12	TRBV20-1	TRBJ1-1	-	CSARRWNTEAFF	TGCAGTGCTAGAAGATGGAACACTGAAGCTTTCTTT
-	10	TRBV9	TRBJ2-5	-	CASSGKTQYF	TGTGCCAGCAGCGGGAAGACCCAGTACTTC
-	14	TRBV12-3/TRBV12-4	TRBJ1-5	TRBD1	CASRGGTVNQPQHF	TGTGCCAGCAGGGGAGGGACAGTTAATCAGCCCCAGCATTTT
-	13	TRBV20-1	TRBJ1-5	-	CSASGQPNQPQHF	TGCAGTGCTAGTGGACAACCCAATCAGCCCCAGCATTTT
-	16	TRBV5-1	TRBJ2-7	TRBD2	CASTPGLAGSSYEQYF	TGCGCCAGCACCCCGGGACTAGCGGGATCCTCCTACGAGCAGTACTTC
-	14	TRBV7-2	TRBJ2-5	-	CASSLGGLEETQYF	TGTGCCAGCAGCTTAGGTGGGTTGGAAGAGACCCAGTACTTC
few	16	TRBV14	TRBJ2-3	-	CASSQDGGRFTDTQYF	TGTGCCAGCAGCCAAGACGGAGGCCGCTTCACAGATACGCAGTATTTT
-	12	TRBV29-1	TRBJ2-5	-	CSVVQGSETQYF	TGCAGCGTCGTACAGGGCTCCGAGACCCAGTACTTC
-	14	TRBV29-1	TRBJ1-1	-	CSVEDQEPNTEAFF	TGCAGCGTTGAGGACCAGGAGCCTAACACTGAAGCTTTCTTT
-	15	TRBV5-6	TRBJ2-7	-	CASSRGLGSSYEQYF	TGTGCCAGCAGCAGGGGACTGGGGAGCTCCTACGAGCAGTACTTC